The 8 T cell receptor beta chains below all came from one sample that was sequenced in a study of T-cell memory formation after mild COVID-19. TCRdb re-analysed the 5' RACE reads in MiXCR, keeping a single row per CDR3 protein. The sample consists of 65,000 to 95,000 distinct CDR3 sequences, 9.5% to 15% of them appearing once. The sample consisted of PBMCs or a T cell subset sorted from them (not recorded which). These receptors were obtained from a man aged 18-30 years who had mild COVID-19 (a few samples of this study predate the infection). Cell type and time point are not known.

The rearrangement links TRBV4-1 to TRBJ1-2; TRBD1 agrees at 7 bases. CDR1 MGHRA and CDR2 YSYEKL come from the germline V gene. V was pared by 0 bases and J by 2 bases, with 3 bases of the junction left unmatched. This CDR3 has 15 amino acids. In DNA form, the CDR3 reads TGCGCCAGCAGCCAAGATCCAGGGGGGAACTATGGCTACACCTTC. Translating gives CASSQDPGGNYGYTF.

This chain links TRBV28 with TRBJ2-7, with D possibly TRBD2 on 6 matching bases. V was clipped by 3 bases and J by 4 bases, with 7 bases between them. CDR1 and CDR2 (germline): MDHEN, SYDVKM. The CDR3 loop spans 12 amino acids. CDR3: CASSFGSYEQYV. In DNA form, the CDR3 reads TGTGCCAGCAGTTTCGGGAGTTACGAGCAGTACGTC.

This sequence joins TRBV7-3 and TRBJ2-1, with 11 positions matching TRBD1. The germline V gene encodes CDR1 SGHTA and CDR2 FQGTGA. This CDR3 region has 15 residues. With 2 bases clipped from V and 9 bases from J, the junction kept 6 bases outside the gene matches. The CDR3 DNA sequence: TGTGCCAGCAGCTTATTGGGGACAGGGGGAGGTGAGCAGTTCTTC. It specifies CASSLLGTGGGEQFF.

The V gene is TRBV6-6, the J gene TRBJ2-4, with D perhaps matching TRBD1 (6 bases). The CDR3 sequence is 15 residues long. Looked up from germline, CDR1 is MNHNY and CDR2 is SVGAGI (reference sequence). Deletions cut 5 bases from V and 4 bases from J, with 15 bases between. CDR3 bases: TGTGCCAGCAGTCGACAGGAATATGGGAAAAACATTCAGTACTTC. It is translated as CASSRQEYGKNIQYF.

This clonotype has just a few counts. The gene calls are TRBV20-1 and TRBJ1-1; the D is unclear. The CDR3 is 11 amino acids. The V end was cut by 5 bases, the J end by 0 bases, with 4 bases between. Per germline, CDR1 DFQATT and CDR2 SNEGSKA (reference sequence). CDR3 nucleotides: TGCAGTGCTCGTTTGAACACTGAAGCTTTCTTT. Translation gives CSARLNTEAFF.

This clonotype appeared a few times. The CDR3 reads CASSQAGRGVYNEQFF. In DNA, the CDR3 is TGCGCCAGCAGCCAAGCAGGGCGGGGGGTCTACAATGAGCAGTTCTTC. J is TRBJ2-1 and V is TRBV4-3, with 8 bases aligning to TRBD2. After removal of 1 base from V and 3 bases from J, the junction contained 5 bases not matched to a gene. Germline values: CDR1 LGHNA, CDR2 YSLEER. The CDR3 consists of 16 residues.

This clonotype was found a few times. The germline gene is not matched at one end of the junction; a read error may be the cause. The gene calls are TRBV7-7 and TRBJ2-3; TRBD2 is a possible D gene (7 bases). Germline V gene data show CDR1 as SSHAT and CDR2 as FNYEAQ (reference sequence). The CDR3 loop spans 14 amino acids. In DNA, the CDR3 is TGTGCTAGCAGCTTACGGGGGGCCAGGGATACGCAGTATTTT. This codes for CASSLRGARDTQYF.

The sample holds a few counts of this clonotype. The chain employs TRBV20-1 and TRBJ2-1; D may be TRBD2 (5 bases). Germline lookup yields CDR1 DFQATT and CDR2 SNEGSKA (reference sequence). The length of the CDR3 is 14 residues. V was trimmed by 5 bases and J by 4 bases, leaving 15 bases between them. The CDR3: CSASLAGPYNEQFF. CDR3 DNA: TGCAGTGCTTCCCTGGCGGGCCCATACAATGAGCAGTTCTTC.